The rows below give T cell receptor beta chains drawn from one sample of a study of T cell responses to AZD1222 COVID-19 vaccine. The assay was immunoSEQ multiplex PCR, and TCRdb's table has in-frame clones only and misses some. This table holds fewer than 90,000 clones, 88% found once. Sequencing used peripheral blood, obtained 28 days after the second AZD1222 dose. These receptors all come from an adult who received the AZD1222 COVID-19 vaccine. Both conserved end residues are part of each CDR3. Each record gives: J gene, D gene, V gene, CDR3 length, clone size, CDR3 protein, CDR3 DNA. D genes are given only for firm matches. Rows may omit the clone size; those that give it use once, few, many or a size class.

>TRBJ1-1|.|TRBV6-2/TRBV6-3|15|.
CASSYSGRRNTEAFF
TGTGCCAGCAGTTACTCGGGCAGACGGAACACTGAAGCTTTCTTT
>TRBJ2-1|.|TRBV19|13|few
CASSKGLNNEQFF
TGTGCCAGTAGTAAGGGACTTAACAATGAGCAGTTCTTC
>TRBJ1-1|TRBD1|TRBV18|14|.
CASSPRTGRTEAFF
TGTGCCAGCTCACCACGGACAGGGAGAACTGAAGCTTTCTTT
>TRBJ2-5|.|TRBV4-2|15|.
CASSRVTSEQETQYF
TGTGCCAGCAGCCGAGTGACTAGTGAACAAGAGACCCAGTACTTC
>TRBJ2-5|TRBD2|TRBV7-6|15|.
CASSQSSGNQETQYF
TGTGCCAGCAGCCAGAGTAGCGGGAACCAAGAGACCCAGTACTTC
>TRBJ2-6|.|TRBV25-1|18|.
CASSDTGFSVSGANVLTF
TGTGCCAGCAGTGATACAGGATTCTCGGTCTCTGGGGCCAACGTCCTGACTTTC
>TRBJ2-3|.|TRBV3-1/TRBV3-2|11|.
CASSNGYTQYF
TGTGCCAGCAGCAATGGGTATACGCAGTATTTT
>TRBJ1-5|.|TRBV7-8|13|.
CASSFDENQPQHF
TGTGCCAGCAGCTTCGACGAGAATCAGCCCCAGCATTTT
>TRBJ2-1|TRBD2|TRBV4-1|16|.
CASSQVSGRAYNEQFF
TGCGCCAGCAGCCAAGTTAGCGGGAGGGCCTACAATGAGCAGTTCTTC
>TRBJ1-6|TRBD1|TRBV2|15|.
CASSQDRGYNSPLHF
TGTGCCAGCAGTCAAGACAGGGGCTATAATTCACCCCTCCACTTT
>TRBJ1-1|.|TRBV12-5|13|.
CASGLVGGSEAFF
TGTGCTAGTGGTTTGGTAGGCGGGTCTGAAGCTTTCTTT
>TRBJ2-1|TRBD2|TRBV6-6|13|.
CASRGGAYNEQFF
TGTGCCAGCAGGGGGGGGGCCTACAATGAGCAGTTCTTC